This passage covers 24 T cell receptor beta chains from one sample sequenced in a study of OX40 agonist ivuxolimab in advanced cancers. Measured with immunoSEQ multiplex PCR; TCRdb has only the in-frame clones, and not every one. The sample holds tens of thousands of clones, roughly 90% seen once. The material sequenced was CD4+ or CD8+ T cells sorted from blood, taken in a trial of the OX40 agonist ivuxolimab. The source is an adult with an advanced solid tumor such as melanoma, head and neck, liver or kidney cancer.

The chain employs TRBV7-9 and TRBJ2-1; D is possibly TRBD1 or TRBD2 (5 bases each). This CDR3 contains 14 residues. Trimming pared 5 bases from V and 10 bases from J, leaving 18 bases between. CDR1 SEHNR and CDR2 FQNEAQ come from the germline V gene (reference sequence). CDR3 sequence: CASSPKRDHSEQFF. The CDR3 DNA reads as TGTGCCAGCAGCCCCAAACGGGACCATTCGGAGCAGTTCTTC. The full variable domain, rest sourced from reference TRBV7-9 and TRBJ2-1, is DTGVSQNPRHKITKRGQNVTFRCDPISEHNRLYWYRQTLGQGPEFLTYFQNEAQLEKSRLLSDRFSAERPKGSFSTLEIQRTEQGDSAMYLCASSPKRDHSEQFFGPGTRLTVL.

The gene calls are TRBV5-1 and TRBJ2-5, with D unclear. With 4 bases removed from V and 3 bases from J, the gap between germline ends came to 7 bases. This CDR3 contains 12 residues. Germline loops: CDR1 SGHRS, CDR2 YFSETQ. CDR3 DNA: TGCGCCAGCAGCGATCAGAAAGAGACCCAGTACTTC. This translates into CASSDQKETQYF.

This chain joins TRBV6-6 and TRBJ2-2, with D perhaps matching TRBD1 (6 bases). The CDR3 runs to 15 residues. Trimming cost V 5 bases and J 1 base, with 11 bases left between them. Germline lookup yields CDR1 MNHNY and CDR2 SVGAGI (reference sequence). This CDR3 reads CASSPGTRNTGELFF. Written as DNA, the CDR3 is TGTGCCAGCAGTCCCGGGACACGGAACACCGGGGAGCTGTTTTTT.

The chain links TRBV10-1 to TRBJ2-5; D might be TRBD1 or TRBD2, each matching 7 bases. Trimming cost V 2 bases and J 5 bases, with 15 bases left between them. Germline loops: CDR1 WNHNN, CDR2 SYGVQD (reference sequence). The CDR3 runs to 15 residues. The CDR3 sequence is CASSELGGGRETQYF. In DNA, the CDR3 is TGCGCCAGCAGTGAGCTGGGAGGGGGCCGCGAGACCCAGTACTTC.

As DNA, the CDR3 is TGTGCCAGCAGCTTAAACTACTACTCTACGTTCTTC. Its translation is CASSLNYYSTFF. The V and J genes are TRBV7-2 and TRBJ2-1; no clear D gene. The V end was cut by 2 bases, the J end by 15 bases, with 14 bases between. Germline loops: CDR1 SGHTA, CDR2 FQGNSA. The CDR3 totals 12 residues.

This clone was seen a single time. V usage is TRBV11-2 and J usage is TRBJ2-7; the D is unclear. The V gene lost 1 base and the J gene lost 4 bases, with 14 bases spanning the gap. CDR1 is SGHAT and CDR2 is FQNNGV in the germline V gene. CDR3 size: 15 residues. This CDR3 is CASSLGVAGSYEQYF. The CDR3 DNA reads TGTGCCAGCAGCTTAGGCGTAGCCGGCTCGTACGAGCAGTACTTC.

This sequence joins TRBV10-3 and TRBJ2-2; D remains unclear. Germline V gene sequence: CDR1 ENHRY, CDR2 SYGVKD. The CDR3 spans 14 residues. V lost 8 bases to trimming and J lost 0 bases, with 10 bases between them. The CDR3 DNA sequence: TGTGCCATCGGAGAGGTCGCGAACACCGGGGAGCTGTTTTTT. Translation: CAIGEVANTGELFF.

The chain employs TRBV30 and TRBJ2-3; D could derive from TRBD1 or TRBD2 (5 bases each). The CDR3 is made up of 12 amino acids. Trimming cost V 5 bases and J 9 bases, with 15 bases left between them. The germline V gene has CDR1 GTSNPN and CDR2 SVGIG (reference sequence). In DNA, the CDR3 is TGTGCCTGGGCCCCCTTTTGGGGGACGCAGTATTTT. Its translation: CAWAPFWGTQYF.

V is TRBV4-3 and J is TRBJ2-2; the D is unclear. Germline V gene sequence: CDR1 LGHNA, CDR2 YSLEER. The germline V and J ends were trimmed by 2 bases and 2 bases, with 0 bases remaining between them. CDR3 length: 12 residues. Written as DNA, the CDR3 is TGCGCCAGCAGCCAAAACACCGGGGAGCTGTTTTTT. Translation: CASSQNTGELFF.

The chain has TRBV28 and TRBJ1-2; TRBD1 matches 10 bases. This CDR3 is built from 16 residues. V gave up 4 bases and J gave up 3 bases; unmatched junction bases: 8. CDR1 MDHEN and CDR2 SYDVKM come from the germline V gene. The CDR3 is CASSSASGQGYYGYTF. The CDR3 DNA reads TGTGCCAGCAGTTCAGCCTCGGGACAGGGGTACTATGGCTACACCTTC.

The rearrangement uses TRBV6-5 and TRBJ1-2; tentative D call: TRBD1 (6 bases). The germline V and J ends were trimmed by 6 bases and 9 bases, with 11 bases remaining between them. CDR1 and CDR2 (germline): MNHEY, SVGAGI. This CDR3 has 11 amino acids. The CDR3 loop is CASRDSGSYTF. The DNA of the CDR3 is TGTGCCAGCAGGGACAGTGGGAGCTACACCTTC.

This chain uses TRBV28 with TRBJ1-5; possibly TRBD1 for D (5 bases). Germline V gene sequence: CDR1 MDHEN, CDR2 SYDVKM. Between the trimmed V and J ends, which lost 4 bases and 2 bases, there was a span of 15 bases. The CDR3 consists of 16 residues. The CDR3 here is CASSSHGGSGNQPQHF. The CDR3 DNA sequence: TGTGCCAGCAGTTCTCATGGGGGGAGCGGCAATCAGCCCCAGCATTTT. Combining the CDR3 with reference TRBV28 and TRBJ1-5 gives the whole variable domain DVKVTQSSRYLVKRTGEKVFLECVQDMDHENMFWYRQDPGLGLRLIYFSYDVKMKEKGDIPEGYSVSREKKERFSLILESASTNQTSMYLCASSSHGGSGNQPQHFGDGTRLSIL.

This clone showed up just once. V usage is TRBV18 and J usage is TRBJ2-1; TRBD1 matches 7 bases. CDR1 is KGHSH, CDR2 LQKENI, per germline. The CDR3 sequence is 14 residues long. With V trimmed by 2 bases and J by 8 bases, 6 bases remained unmatched. CDR3 residues: CASSPDRVYHEQFF. The DNA of the CDR3 is TGTGCCAGCTCACCAGACAGGGTGTATCATGAGCAGTTCTTC. The complete variable domain, with remaining parts taken from reference TRBV18 and TRBJ2-1, reads NAGVMQNPRHLVRRRGQEARLRCSPMKGHSHVYWYRQLPEEGLKFMVYLQKENIIDESGMPKERFSAEFPKEGPSILRIQQVVRGDSAAYFCASSPDRVYHEQFFGPGTRLTVL.

This chain connects TRBV7-2 to TRBJ2-7; 8 positions match TRBD2. This CDR3 has 18 residues. Unmatched junction bases numbered 20, after V lost 8 bases and J lost 2 bases. Germline CDR1 is SGHTA and CDR2 is FQGNSA. The chain's CDR3 is CASGTGSGSGIRAYEQYF. CDR3 sequence (DNA): TGTGCCAGCGGGACCGGAAGCGGGAGTGGGATTAGAGCCTACGAGCAGTACTTC. The whole variable domain, remainder taken from reference TRBV7-2 and TRBJ2-7, is GAGVSQSPSNKVTEKGKDVELRCDPISGHTALYWYRQSLGQGLEFLIYFQGNSAPDKSGLPSDRFSAERTGGSVSTLTIQRTQQEDSAVYLCASGTGSGSGIRAYEQYFGPGTRLTVT.

This chain joins TRBV5-1 and TRBJ2-3; 9 bases are shared with TRBD2. The germline V gene has CDR1 SGHRS and CDR2 YFSETQ. V dropped 2 bases and J dropped 1; count of bases not matched to a gene: 2. This CDR3 contains 15 residues. The CDR3 DNA sequence: TGCGCCAGCAGCTTTAGCGGGAGTGGCACAGATACGCAGTATTTT. Translated: CASSFSGSGTDTQYF.

The chain combines TRBV9 with TRBJ2-1; the match to TRBD2 covers 13 bases. The V segment lost 3 bases and the J segment 4 bases; nucleotides outside the gene matches: 7. The CDR3 totals 17 residues. Germline V gene lookup returns CDR1 SGDLS and CDR2 YYNGEE. The CDR3 region is CASSGSGTSGKYNEQFF. Here the CDR3 DNA reads TGTGCCAGCAGCGGAAGCGGGACTAGCGGGAAATACAATGAGCAGTTCTTC.

J is TRBJ2-5 and V is TRBV7-8; no definite D call. The CDR3 sequence is 13 residues long. V gave up 8 bases and J gave up 5 bases, with 15 bases separating them. Germline V gene lookup returns CDR1 SGHVS and CDR2 FQNEAQ. CDR3 coding DNA: TGTGCCAGCGTCCTTTGGTCGTTCGAGACCCAGTACTTC. This translates into CASVLWSFETQYF.

The CDR3 loop is CASSSGTVYEQYF. The DNA of the CDR3 is TGTGCCAGCAGTTCCGGGACAGTCTACGAGCAGTACTTC. This chain connects TRBV28 to TRBJ2-7; 7 nucleotides line up with TRBD1. V lost 4 bases to trimming and J lost 3 bases; unmatched junction nucleotides: 3. Germline CDR1 is MDHEN and CDR2 is SYDVKM. CDR3 length: 13 amino acids.

The chain combines TRBV20-1 with TRBJ2-1; no definite D call. The CDR3 runs to 10 residues. The V end lost 6 bases, the J end lost 5 bases, and 5 bases lay between the germline ends. Germline CDR1 reads DFQATT; CDR2 reads SNEGSKA (reference sequence). DNA of the CDR3: TGCAGTGCACTTAACAATGAGCAGTTCTTC. This gives the protein CSALNNEQFF.

The V and J genes are TRBV27 and TRBJ1-2; D might be TRBD1 (5 bases). Germline V gene lookup returns CDR1 MNHEY and CDR2 SMNVEV (reference sequence). V gave up 1 base and J gave up 8 bases, with 11 bases separating them. CDR3 length equals 13 residues. The CDR3 bases are TGTGCCAGCAGTTTATATTGGGGGAGAGGCTACACCTTC. Encoded protein: CASSLYWGRGYTF.

The gene calls are TRBV7-9 and TRBJ1-1; D not resolved. From germline, CDR1 is SEHNR and CDR2 FQNEAQ (reference sequence). Trimming pared 5 bases from V and 6 bases from J, leaving 13 bases between. This CDR3 region has 13 residues. The CDR3 sequence: CASSPIWVAEAFF. CDR3 bases: TGTGCCAGCAGCCCCATCTGGGTCGCTGAAGCTTTCTTT.

CDR3 DNA sequence: TGTGCCAGCAGTGAAGACCCTAGCGGGAGGAGCACCGGGGAGCTGTTTTTT. Translating it yields CASSEDPSGRSTGELFF. V usage is TRBV2 and J usage is TRBJ2-2, with 11 nucleotides matching TRBD2. V trimming: 1 base; J trimming: 4 bases; junction bases outside the gene matches: 5. Per the germline V gene, CDR1 is SNHLY and CDR2 is FYNNEI. The CDR3 contains 17 residues.

The chain combines TRBV28 with TRBJ2-1; 10 bases agree with TRBD2. Trimming cost V 10 bases and J 2 bases; bases outside gene matches: 8. The CDR3 consists of 15 residues. CDR1 MDHEN and CDR2 SYDVKM come from the germline V gene. In DNA, the CDR3 is TGTGCCATTACTAGCGGGAACGGTCCCTACAATGAGCAGTTCTTC. Translation gives CAITSGNGPYNEQFF.

V is TRBV28 and J is TRBJ1-1; no definite D call. CDR1 is MDHEN, CDR2 SYDVKM, per germline. The CDR3 runs 12 residues. V lost 9 bases and J lost 3, with 11 bases in between. The DNA for the CDR3 is TGTGCCAGTATGACCACGGACACTGAAGCTTTCTTT. Its protein product is CASMTTDTEAFF.